Given below is one T cell receptor (beta chain) in context. No antigen is known for it. This CDR3 contains 13 residues. Germline-derived CDR1 and CDR2 are MDHEN and SYDVKM. V was cut by 2 bases and J by 5 bases, with 10 bases left in between. TCRdb keeps only in-frame clones here, not all; method: immunoSEQ multiplex PCR. The sample shows 90,000 to 95,000 clones, under 95% of them seen only once. This sample was included in a study of T cell responses to AZD1222 COVID-19 vaccine. General observations from the study: White British people made up most donors, females outnumbered males, and clonal diversity was possibly underestimated.

The sequenced sample was peripheral blood, obtained on day 0 of AZD1222 vaccination. The gene calls are TRBV28 and TRBJ2-7, with a weak D call TRBD1 (6 bases). The receptor was derived from an adult in good health. The CDR3 coding sequence is TGTGCCAGCAGTTTACGGACAGTACACGAGCAGTACTTC. Its translation is CASSLRTVHEQYF.